This is a list of T cell receptor beta chains from one sample in a study of cytomegalovirus exposure and HLA in healthy donors. Data came from immunoSEQ multiplex PCR; TCRdb stores just in-frame clones and leaves some out. The sample contains 120,000 or so clones, 15% of which appear only once. The sequencing input was PBMCs. The receptor set was obtained from a woman between 18 and 29 years old in good health and CMV-seronegative. CDR3s include the opening cysteine and the closing phenylalanine or tryptophan. A D gene is named only where the DNA matches it firmly. Expanded clones are given a class, and other clones once, few, many or no size at all.

D	size	V	J	CDR3	DNA
TRBD1	-	TRBV6-1	TRBJ2-6	CATRDRGNGANVLTF	TGTGCCACCCGGGACAGGGGGAATGGGGCCAACGTCCTGACTTTC
TRBD1	few	TRBV6-5	TRBJ1-2	CASSKQGANFYGYTF	TGTGCCAGCAGTAAACAGGGGGCGAATTTCTATGGCTACACCTTC
-	-	TRBV6-5	TRBJ2-7	CASSGPGPYEQYF	TGTGCCAGCAGTGGGCCAGGGCCCTACGAGCAGTACTTC
TRBD2	few	TRBV5-1	TRBJ2-1	CASSLGLAGGSQGEQFF	TGCGCCAGCAGCTTGGGACTAGCGGGAGGGAGCCAGGGGGAGCAGTTCTTC
-	-	TRBV30	TRBJ1-2	CACRAGNYGYTF	TGTGCCTGTAGGGCGGGGAACTATGGCTACACCTTC
TRBD1	-	TRBV9	TRBJ2-1	CASSLTTGKHNEQFF	TGTGCCAGCAGCTTAACGACAGGGAAACACAATGAGCAGTTCTTC
TRBD1	-	TRBV6-6	TRBJ1-6	CASSSPGGRGDSPLHF	TGTGCCAGCAGTTCTCCCGGCGGCAGGGGGGATTCACCCCTCCACTTT
TRBD1	-	TRBV27	TRBJ2-7	CASSRRTGGLNEQYF	TGTGCCAGCAGCCGGAGGACAGGGGGCCTTAACGAGCAGTACTTT
-	-	TRBV10-3	TRBJ2-3	CAISESTRAGWLADTQYF	TGTGCCATCAGTGAGTCGACTCGGGCAGGGTGGTTAGCAGATACGCAGTATTTT
-	few	TRBV9	TRBJ2-7	CASSPTGSTYEQYF	TGTGCCAGCAGCCCTACCGGGTCCACCTACGAGCAGTACTTC
TRBD2	-	TRBV7-6	TRBJ2-2	CASSLVLTSAYTGELFF	TGTGCCAGCAGCTTAGTCCTGACTAGCGCCTACACCGGGGAGCTGTTTTTT
-	-	TRBV7-3	TRBJ1-1	CASSLGPANTEAFF	TGTGCCAGCAGCTTGGGGCCGGCGAACACTGAAGCTTTCTTT
TRBD2	few	TRBV5-1	TRBJ2-1	CASSLEAGVGNEQFF	TGCGCCAGCAGCTTGGAAGCGGGAGTAGGCAATGAGCAGTTCTTC
-	once	TRBV5-4	TRBJ1-2	CASSLLAGGYGYTF	TGTGCCAGCAGTTTGTTGGCGGGGGGCTATGGCTACACCTTC
TRBD2	-	TRBV4-3	TRBJ2-7	CASSQEGRGGYEQYF	TGCGCCAGCAGCCAAGAAGGGCGGGGGGGCTACGAGCAGTACTTC
-	few	TRBV30	TRBJ2-6	CAWSGRPAGANVLTF	TGTGCCTGGAGTGGCAGGCCTGCTGGGGCCAACGTCCTGACTTTC
TRBD2	-	TRBV7-9	TRBJ2-1	CASSAVAGGFNEQFF	TGTGCCAGCAGCGCCGTAGCGGGGGGGTTCAATGAGCAGTTCTTC
-	-	TRBV2	TRBJ2-3	CASSEARRNTDTQYF	TGTGCCAGCAGTGAAGCGCGGAGGAACACAGATACGCAGTATTTT
-	-	TRBV21-1	TRBJ2-5	CASSSLPLRIPRETQYF	TGTGCCAGCAGCAGCCTGCCGTTGCGCATCCCGAGAGAGACCCAGTACTTC
-	few	TRBV7-2	TRBJ2-7	CASSLQGYEQYF	TGTGCCAGCAGCTTACAGGGCTACGAGCAGTACTTC
TRBD1	few	TRBV28	TRBJ1-2	CASQGAGLFGYTF	TGTGCCAGCCAGGGGGCAGGGTTATTTGGCTACACCTTC
-	-	TRBV6-1	TRBJ2-5	CASTVVGGQETQYF	TGTGCCAGCACCGTGGTGGGGGGGCAGGAGACCCAGTACTTC
-	few	TRBV7-3	TRBJ2-5	CASSLGMAGETQYF	TGTGCCAGCAGCCTTGGGATGGCGGGAGAGACCCAGTACTTC
TRBD1	-	TRBV7-9	TRBJ1-2	CASSLLGGTGDYGYTF	TGTGCCAGCAGCTTATTAGGCGGGACAGGGGACTATGGCTACACCTTC
-	few	TRBV9	TRBJ1-1	CASSAGHLLNTEAFF	TGTGCCAGCAGCGCCGGACACCTCCTGAACACTGAAGCTTTCTTT
TRBD2	few	TRBV7-8	TRBJ2-1	CASSLSGGAYNEQFF	TGTGCCAGCAGCTTAAGCGGGGGGGCCTACAATGAGCAGTTCTTC